Included here is one T cell receptor (beta chain) sequence, with context. As yet, its antigen is unknown. Germline loops: CDR1 LGHDT, CDR2 YNNKEL (reference sequence). V trimming: 0 bases; J trimming: 2 bases; junction bases outside the gene matches: 12. CDR3 length: 18 amino acids. TCR beta libraries were built with iRepertoire HTBI primers and Arm-PCR of CDR3 regions. As processed by the authors: Analysis of the samples identified 50 to 65 TRBV and 12 to 15 TRBJ segments. TCRdb reanalysed the multiplex PCR reads using MiXCR and keeps one entry per CDR3 protein. The V and J calls come from TCRdb's annotation, not from the publication. The data show 400,000 to 500,000 distinct CDR3 sequences, around a fifth seen once. Regarding time point: persistent/refractory GD, antithyroid drugs over 5 years with positive TRAb. Preparation of the TCR library used RNA extracted from PBMCs. These data belong to a study of regulatory T cells in long-lasting Graves disease. On the study more broadly: Over-5-year antithyroid drug use with positive TSH receptor antibodies defined persistent Graves' disease in the study.

Study results and limitations: Analysis covered peripheral blood alone, not thyroid tissue. The persistent group shared some 2,700 public clonotypes, more than the 950 to 1,000 shared by new patients.

Specimen: peripheral blood mononuclear cells (PBMCs), collected when the disease was refractory, from a patient treated with antithyroid drugs. The TCR comes from a female donor with Graves disease. The chain employs TRBV3-1 and TRBJ2-7; 8 positions match TRBD2. The CDR3 reads CASSQEGAGGGRTYEQYF. CDR3 bases: TGTGCCAGCAGCCAAGAGGGGGCGGGGGGCGGTCGGACCTACGAGCAGTACTTC.